This T cell receptor (beta chain) is drawn from a study of T cell responses to AZD1222 COVID-19 vaccine. In the case of this clone: Its antigen is currently unknown.

Findings and limits, study-wide: Once two AZD1222 doses were given, Spike-specific TCR breadth and depth went up. White British donors predominated, females outnumbered males, and clonal diversity was possibly underestimated. Unmutated variant regions reportedly attract nearly half of all spike-specific TCRs.

TCRdb keeps only in-frame clones here, not all; method: immunoSEQ multiplex PCR. The data show about 63,000 clones, about four fifths seen once. Pooling was applied to second doses at about 4 or about 12 weeks. The germline V gene encodes CDR1 SGHRS and CDR2 YFSETQ. V shed 2 bases and J shed 7 bases, with 21 bases lying between them. The CDR3 covers 17 residues. This rearrangement joins TRBV5-1 to TRBJ2-2; D tentatively fits TRBD1 or TRBD2 (6 bases each). The source was peripheral blood, collected 28 days after the second AZD1222 dose. This TCR derives from an adult who received the AZD1222 COVID-19 vaccine. CDR3 in amino acids: CASSFIFSGRGGGELFF. The CDR3 DNA sequence: TGCGCCAGCAGCTTCATCTTTTCGGGCAGGGGAGGCGGGGAGCTGTTTTTT. The whole variable domain, remainder taken from reference TRBV5-1 and TRBJ2-2, is KAGVTQTPRYLIKTRGQQVTLSCSPISGHRSVSWYQQTPGQGLQFLFEYFSETQRNKGNFPGRFSGRQFSNSRSEMNVSTLELGDSALYLCASSFIFSGRGGGELFFGEGSRLTVL.